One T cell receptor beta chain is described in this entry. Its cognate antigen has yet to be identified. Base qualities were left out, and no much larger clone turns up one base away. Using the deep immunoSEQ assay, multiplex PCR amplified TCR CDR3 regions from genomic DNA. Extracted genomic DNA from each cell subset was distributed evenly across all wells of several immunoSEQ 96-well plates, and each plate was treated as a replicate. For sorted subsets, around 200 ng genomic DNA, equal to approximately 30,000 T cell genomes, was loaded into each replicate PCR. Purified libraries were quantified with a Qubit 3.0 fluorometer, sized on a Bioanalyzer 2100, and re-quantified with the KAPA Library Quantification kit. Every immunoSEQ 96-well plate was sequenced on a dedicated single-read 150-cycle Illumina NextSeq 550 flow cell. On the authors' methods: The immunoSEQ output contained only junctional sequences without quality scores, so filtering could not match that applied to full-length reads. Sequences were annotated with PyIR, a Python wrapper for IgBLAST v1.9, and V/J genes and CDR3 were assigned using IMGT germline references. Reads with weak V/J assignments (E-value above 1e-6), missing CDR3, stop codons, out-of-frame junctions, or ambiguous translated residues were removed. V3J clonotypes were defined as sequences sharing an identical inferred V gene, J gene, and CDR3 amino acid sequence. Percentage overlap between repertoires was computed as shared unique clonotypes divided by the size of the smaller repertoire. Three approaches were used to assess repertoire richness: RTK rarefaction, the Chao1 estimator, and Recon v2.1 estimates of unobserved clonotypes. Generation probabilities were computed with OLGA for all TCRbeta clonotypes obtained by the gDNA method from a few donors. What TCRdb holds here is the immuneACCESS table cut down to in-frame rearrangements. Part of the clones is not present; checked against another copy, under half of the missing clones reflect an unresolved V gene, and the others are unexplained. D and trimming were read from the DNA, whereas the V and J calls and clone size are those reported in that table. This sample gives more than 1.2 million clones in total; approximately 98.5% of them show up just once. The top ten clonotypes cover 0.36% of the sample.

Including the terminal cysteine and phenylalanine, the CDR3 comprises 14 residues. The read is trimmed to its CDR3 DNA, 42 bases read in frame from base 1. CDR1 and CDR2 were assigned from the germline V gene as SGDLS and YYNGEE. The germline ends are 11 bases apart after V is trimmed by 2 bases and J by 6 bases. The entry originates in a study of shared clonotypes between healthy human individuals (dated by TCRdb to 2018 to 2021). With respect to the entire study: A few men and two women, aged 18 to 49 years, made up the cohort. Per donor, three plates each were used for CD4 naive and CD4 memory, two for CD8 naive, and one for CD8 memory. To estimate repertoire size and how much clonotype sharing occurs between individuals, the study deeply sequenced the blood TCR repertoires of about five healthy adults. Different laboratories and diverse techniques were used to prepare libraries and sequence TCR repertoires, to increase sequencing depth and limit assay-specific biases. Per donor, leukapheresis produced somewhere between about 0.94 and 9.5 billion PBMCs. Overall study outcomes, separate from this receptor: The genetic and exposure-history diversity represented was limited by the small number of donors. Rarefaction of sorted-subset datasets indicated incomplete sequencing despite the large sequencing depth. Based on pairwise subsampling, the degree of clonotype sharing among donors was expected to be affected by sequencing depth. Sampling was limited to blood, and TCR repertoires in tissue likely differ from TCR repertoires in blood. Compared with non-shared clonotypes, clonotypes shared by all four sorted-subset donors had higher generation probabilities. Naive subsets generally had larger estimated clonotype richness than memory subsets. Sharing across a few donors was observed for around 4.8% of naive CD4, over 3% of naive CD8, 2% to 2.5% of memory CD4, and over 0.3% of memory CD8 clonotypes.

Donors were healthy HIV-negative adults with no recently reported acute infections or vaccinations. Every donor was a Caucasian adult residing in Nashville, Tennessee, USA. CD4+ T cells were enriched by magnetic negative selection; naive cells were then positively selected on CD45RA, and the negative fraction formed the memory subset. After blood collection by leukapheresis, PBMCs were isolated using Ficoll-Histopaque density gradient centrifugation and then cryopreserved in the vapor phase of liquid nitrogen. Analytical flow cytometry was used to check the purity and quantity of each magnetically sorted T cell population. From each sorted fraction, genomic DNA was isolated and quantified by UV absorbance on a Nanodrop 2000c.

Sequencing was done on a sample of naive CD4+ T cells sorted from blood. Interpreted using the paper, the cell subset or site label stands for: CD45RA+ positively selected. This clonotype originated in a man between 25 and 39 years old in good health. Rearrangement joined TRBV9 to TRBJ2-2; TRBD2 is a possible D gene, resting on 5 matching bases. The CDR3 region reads CASSVHTRAGELFF. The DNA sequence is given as TGTGCCAGCAGCGTTCACACTAGGGCCGGGGAGCTGTTTTTT.